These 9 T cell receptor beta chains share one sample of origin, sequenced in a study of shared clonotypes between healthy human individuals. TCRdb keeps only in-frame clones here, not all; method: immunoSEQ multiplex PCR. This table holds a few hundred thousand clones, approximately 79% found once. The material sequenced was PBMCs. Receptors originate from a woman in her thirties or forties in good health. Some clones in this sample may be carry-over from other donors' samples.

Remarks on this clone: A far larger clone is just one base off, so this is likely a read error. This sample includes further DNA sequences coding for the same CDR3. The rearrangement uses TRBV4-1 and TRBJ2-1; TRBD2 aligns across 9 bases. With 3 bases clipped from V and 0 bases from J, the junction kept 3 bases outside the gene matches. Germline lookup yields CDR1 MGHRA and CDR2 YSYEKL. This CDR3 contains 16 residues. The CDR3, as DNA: TGCGCCAGCAGCCAGGAGACTAGCGGCTCCTACAATGAGCAGTTCTTC. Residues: CASSQETSGSYNEQFF.

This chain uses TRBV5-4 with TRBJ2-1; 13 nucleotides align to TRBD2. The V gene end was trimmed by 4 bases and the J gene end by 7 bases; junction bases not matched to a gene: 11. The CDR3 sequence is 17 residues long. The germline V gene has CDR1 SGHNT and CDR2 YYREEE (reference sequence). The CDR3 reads CASSPRPGTSGINEQFF. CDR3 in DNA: TGTGCCAGCAGCCCGCGTCCTGGGACTAGCGGGATTAATGAGCAGTTCTTC.

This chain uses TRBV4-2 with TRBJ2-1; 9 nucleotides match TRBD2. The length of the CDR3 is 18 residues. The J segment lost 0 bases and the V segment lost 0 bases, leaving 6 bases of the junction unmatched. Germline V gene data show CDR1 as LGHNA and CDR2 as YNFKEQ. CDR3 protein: CASSQDRGGRGSYNEQFF. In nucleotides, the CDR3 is TGTGCCAGCAGCCAAGATCGGGGCGGGAGGGGCTCCTACAATGAGCAGTTCTTC.

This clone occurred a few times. CDR3 bases: TGTGCCAGTACCCCAAGACCGGGAGATACGCAGTATTTT. Amino acid sequence: CASTPRPGDTQYF. The rearrangement uses TRBV19 and TRBJ2-3; D not resolved. The CDR3 contains 13 residues. Germline V gene data show CDR1 as LNHDA and CDR2 as SQIVND (reference sequence). Trimming cost V 7 bases and J 5 bases, with 13 bases left between them.

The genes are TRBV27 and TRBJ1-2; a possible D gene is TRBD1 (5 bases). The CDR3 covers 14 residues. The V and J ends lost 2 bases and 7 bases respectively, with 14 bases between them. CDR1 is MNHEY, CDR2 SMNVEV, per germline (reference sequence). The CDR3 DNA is TGTGCCAGCAGTTTAACGGGGGGGGTTGGTGGCTACACCTTC. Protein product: CASSLTGGVGGYTF.

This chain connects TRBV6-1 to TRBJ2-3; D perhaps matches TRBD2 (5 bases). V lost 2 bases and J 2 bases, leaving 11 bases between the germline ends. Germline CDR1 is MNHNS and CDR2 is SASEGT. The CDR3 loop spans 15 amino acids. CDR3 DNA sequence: TGTGCCAGCAGTGAACGCCCTAGCAACACAGATACGCAGTATTTT. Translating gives CASSERPSNTDTQYF.

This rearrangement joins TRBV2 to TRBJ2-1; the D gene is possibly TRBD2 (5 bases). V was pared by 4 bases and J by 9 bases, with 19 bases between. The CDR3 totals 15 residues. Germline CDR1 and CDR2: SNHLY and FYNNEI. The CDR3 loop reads CASSGRSPEAGEQFF. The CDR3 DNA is TGTGCCAGCAGTGGCCGGTCCCCTGAGGCGGGTGAGCAGTTCTTC.

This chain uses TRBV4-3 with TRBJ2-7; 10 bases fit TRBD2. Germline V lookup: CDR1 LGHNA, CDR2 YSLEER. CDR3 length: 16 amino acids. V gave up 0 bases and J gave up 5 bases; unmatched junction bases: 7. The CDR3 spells CASSQDWASGSDEQYF. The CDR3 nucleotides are TGCGCCAGCAGCCAAGATTGGGCTAGCGGGAGCGACGAGCAGTACTTC.

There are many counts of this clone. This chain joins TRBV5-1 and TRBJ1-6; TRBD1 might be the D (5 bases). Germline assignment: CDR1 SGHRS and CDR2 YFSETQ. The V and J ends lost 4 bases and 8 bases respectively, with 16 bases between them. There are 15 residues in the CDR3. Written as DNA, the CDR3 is TGCGCCAGCAGCCCCGGGACCTTAAGGGATTCACCCCTCCACTTT. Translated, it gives CASSPGTLRDSPLHF.